This T cell receptor beta chain was identified in a study of CD8+CD57+ T cells in acquired aplastic anemia. Study details: Researchers reported that healthy donors averaged approximately 10 million reads for CD4+ cells. General study points: The number of CD8+ CDR3 sequences shared by patients and controls was roughly 30. For CD8+ Simpson's diversity, patients and controls showed no significant difference.

Genomic DNA templated the TCR beta VDJ and CDR3 profiling. TCRdb analysed the reads with MiXCR anew, one entry per CDR3 protein. This sample carries hundreds of thousands of distinct CDR3 sequences, around 72% of them seen once, and the ten largest clones take approximately 3.8%. Germline CDR1 SQVTM, CDR2 ANQGSEA. The CDR3 has 14 residues. Trimming cost V 5 bases and J 7 bases; bases outside gene matches: 8. Ten or more counts support this clonotype. Its specificity is unknown. The source material was sorted CD4+, CD8+, or CD8+CD57+ T cells (not recorded which) from PBMCs. The origin of this receptor is a human donor in good health, serving as a control. The gene calls are TRBV29-1 and TRBJ1-6; 7 positions agree with TRBD1. CDR3 sequence (DNA): TGCAGCGTTCGACAGGGAGGAGGAAATTCACCCCTCCACTTT. Protein product: CSVRQGGGNSPLHF.